This T cell receptor beta chain was profiled in a study of cytomegalovirus exposure and HLA in healthy donors. Study-wide context: Most donors, just over 80% of a few hundred genotyped, fell in the Caucasian-associated ancestry cluster.

Researchers ran the PCR with 60 Vbeta and 13 Jbeta primers. Clones were sequenced by immunoSEQ multiplex PCR, and TCRdb holds only the in-frame ones, with some missing. This table has roughly 190,000 clones, approximately 9.5% appearing once. V was pared by 0 bases and J by 3 bases, with 4 bases of the junction left unmatched. Germline CDR1 is MNHEY and CDR2 is SMNVEV (reference sequence). This CDR3 spans 15 amino acids. Healthy bone marrow donors supplied every sample. The origin of this receptor is a woman in her 30s in good health and CMV-seropositive. The sequenced sample was PBMCs. V is TRBV27 and J is TRBJ2-7; 8 nucleotides align to TRBD2. The CDR3 DNA sequence: TGTGCCAGCAGTTTATCTAGCGGGATCATCTACGAGCAGTACTTC. It translates to CASSLSSGIIYEQYF.